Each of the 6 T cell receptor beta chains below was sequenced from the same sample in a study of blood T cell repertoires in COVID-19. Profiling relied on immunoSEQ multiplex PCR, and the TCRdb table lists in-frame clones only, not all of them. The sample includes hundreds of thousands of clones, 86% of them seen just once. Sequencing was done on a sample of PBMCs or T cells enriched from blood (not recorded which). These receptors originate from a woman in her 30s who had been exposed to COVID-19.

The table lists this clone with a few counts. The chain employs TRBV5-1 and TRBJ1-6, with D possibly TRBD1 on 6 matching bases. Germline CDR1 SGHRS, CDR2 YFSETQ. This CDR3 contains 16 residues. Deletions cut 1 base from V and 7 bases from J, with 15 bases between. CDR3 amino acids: CASSLSSGGANSPLHF. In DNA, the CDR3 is TGCGCCAGCAGCTTGAGTTCTGGGGGCGCGAATTCACCCCTCCACTTT.

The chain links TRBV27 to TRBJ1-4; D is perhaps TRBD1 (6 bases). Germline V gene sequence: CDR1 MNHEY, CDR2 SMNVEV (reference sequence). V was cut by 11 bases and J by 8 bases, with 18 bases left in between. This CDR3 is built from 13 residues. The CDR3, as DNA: TGTGCCTCCTCGCGGGGGGGGCTGGAAAAACTGTTTTTT. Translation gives CASSRGGLEKLFF.

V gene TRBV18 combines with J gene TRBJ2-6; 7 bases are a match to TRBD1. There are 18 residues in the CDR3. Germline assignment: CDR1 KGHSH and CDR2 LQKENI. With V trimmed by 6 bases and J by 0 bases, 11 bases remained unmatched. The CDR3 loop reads CASSVTRGQGSGANVLTF. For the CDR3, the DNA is TGTGCCAGCTCCGTGACGAGGGGGCAGGGCTCTGGGGCCAACGTCCTGACTTTC. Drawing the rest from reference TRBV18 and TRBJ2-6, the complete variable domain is NAGVMQNPRHLVRRRGQEARLRCSPMKGHSHVYWYRQLPEEGLKFMVYLQKENIIDESGMPKERFSAEFPKEGPSILRIQQVVRGDSAAYFCASSVTRGQGSGANVLTFGAGSRLTVL.

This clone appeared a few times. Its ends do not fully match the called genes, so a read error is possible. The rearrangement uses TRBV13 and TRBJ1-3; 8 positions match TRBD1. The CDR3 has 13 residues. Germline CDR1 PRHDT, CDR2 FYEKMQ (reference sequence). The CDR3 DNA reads TGTGCCAGCAGCCTAGGACAGGGTTCAACAGGCCCTTTT. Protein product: CASSLGQGSTGPF.

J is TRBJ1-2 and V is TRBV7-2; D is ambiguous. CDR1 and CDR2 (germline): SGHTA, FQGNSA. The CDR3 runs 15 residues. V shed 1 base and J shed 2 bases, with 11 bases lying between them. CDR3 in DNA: TGTGCCAGCAGCTTAGTAGGACTTTTGAACTATGGCTACACCTTC. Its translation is CASSLVGLLNYGYTF. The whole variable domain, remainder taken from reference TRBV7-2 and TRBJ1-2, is GAGVSQSPSNKVTEKGKDVELRCDPISGHTALYWYRQSLGQGLEFLIYFQGNSAPDKSGLPSDRFSAERTGGSVSTLTIQRTQQEDSAVYLCASSLVGLLNYGYTFGSGTRLTVV.

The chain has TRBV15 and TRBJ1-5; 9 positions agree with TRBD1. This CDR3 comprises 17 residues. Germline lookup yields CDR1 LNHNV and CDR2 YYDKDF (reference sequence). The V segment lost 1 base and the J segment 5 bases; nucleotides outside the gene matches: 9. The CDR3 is CATSRGSGTGIDQPQHF. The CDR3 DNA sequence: TGTGCCACCAGCAGAGGATCCGGGACAGGGATAGATCAGCCCCAGCATTTT. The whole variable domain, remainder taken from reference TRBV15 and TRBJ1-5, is DAMVIQNPRYQVTQFGKPVTLSCSQTLNHNVMYWYQQKSSQAPKLLFHYYDKDFNNEADTPDNFQSRRPNTSFCFLDIRSPGLGDTAMYLCATSRGSGTGIDQPQHFGDGTRLSIL.